The present entry profiles one TCR beta chain with its context. The CDR3 is 15 residues long. CDR1 and CDR2 (germline): SGHRS, YFSETQ. Trimming cost V 3 bases and J 10 bases; bases outside gene matches: 11. The data were obtained in a study of blood T cells in healthy people across ages. Using a J-beta primer mix together with a sample-barcoded 5' primer, a second PCR was run for about 6 to 11 cycles. TCRdb fed the 5' RACE reads into MiXCR, producing one record per CDR3 protein. The sample has about 1,500,000 distinct CDR3 sequences; approximately 40% are singletons. The J gene is TRBJ2-1, the V gene TRBV5-1; TRBD1 matches 9 bases. The sample taken for sequencing was blood. This TCR was sampled from a woman under 30 in good health. CDR3 region: CASSSTPGQGREQFF. The CDR3 DNA sequence: TGCGCCAGCAGCTCGACCCCGGGACAGGGAAGGGAGCAGTTCTTC.